The TCR beta chain under discussion was sequenced for a study of T cell changes during pregnancy in multiple sclerosis (dated by TCRdb to about 2019). The study in broad terms: The study examined how the T cell repertoire changed over the course of pregnancy in women with multiple sclerosis.

Library preparation employed the immunoSEQ multiplex PCR assay. TCRdb re-hosts the immuneACCESS table, in-frame sequences only. Its copies lack some clones; in the studies checked, an unresolved V gene accounts for under half of them, and the cause for the rest is not known. The sample contains about 40,000 clones, roughly 90% of them found a single time. The top ten clones comprise about 0.42% of the sample. The V end loses 1 base and the J end loses 0 bases, and a stretch of 11 bases separates them. According to the germline V gene, CDR1 reads SGHNT and CDR2 reads YENEEA. The CDR3 has 16 amino acids, counting the end cysteine and phenylalanine. Only the CDR3 part of the read is kept: 48 bases, read in frame from the first base. As concerns this clone: No cognate antigen has been identified for it. Base quality data are lacking; no much larger clone is found one base away.

The sample in question was CD4+ T cells from peripheral blood mononuclear cells, obtained in the third trimester of pregnancy. This receptor was taken from a female donor with multiple sclerosis, enrolled in a pregnancy study. The rearrangement joined TRBV11-3 to TRBJ2-3; TRBD1 is perhaps the D gene, given 6 matching bases. CDR3 reads: CASSLGGTTSTDTQYF. The nucleotides read TGTGCCAGCAGCTTAGGGGGGACAACAAGCACAGATACGCAGTATTTT. With the portions outside the CDR3 filled from the reference TRBV11-3 and TRBJ2-3 genes, the complete variable region becomes EAGVVQSPRYKIIEKKQPVAFWCNPISGHNTLYWYLQNLGQGPELLIRYENEEAVDDSQLPKDRFSAERLKGVDSTLKIQPAELGDSAVYLCASSLGGTTSTDTQYFGPGTRLTVL.